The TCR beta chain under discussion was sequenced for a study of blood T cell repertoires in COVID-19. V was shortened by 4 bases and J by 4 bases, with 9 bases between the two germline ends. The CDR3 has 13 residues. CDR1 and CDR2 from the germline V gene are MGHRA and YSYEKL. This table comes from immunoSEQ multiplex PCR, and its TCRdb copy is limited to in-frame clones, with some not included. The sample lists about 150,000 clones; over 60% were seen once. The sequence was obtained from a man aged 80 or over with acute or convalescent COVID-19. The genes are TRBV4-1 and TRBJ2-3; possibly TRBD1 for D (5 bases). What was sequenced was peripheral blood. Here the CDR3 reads CASSPTEADTQYF. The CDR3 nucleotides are TGCGCCAGCAGCCCGACAGAAGCAGATACGCAGTATTTT.